One sample yielded the 2 T cell receptor beta chains listed below, sequenced in a study of post-analysis software for immune sequencing data. Study results and limitations: Compared with controls, patients had more of about 5 TRBV segments, including TRBV5-6, TRBV5-1 and TRBV20-1.

Prepared libraries of TCR beta cDNA carried unique molecular identifiers. TCRdb processed the PCR reads anew with MiXCR; each CDR3 protein has one entry. The sample lists 600,000 to 700,000 distinct CDR3 sequences; 59% were seen once. No antigen has been identified for these receptors. Sequenced sample: blood. The source is a girl aged 2 to 10 with multiple sclerosis.

The chain combines TRBV24-1 with TRBJ2-3, with D possibly being TRBD1 (5 bases). This CDR3 region has 14 residues. Trimming stripped 9 bases from V and 0 bases from J, with 12 bases between. The V gene's germline CDR1 is KGHDR and CDR2 SFDVKD. CDR3 sequence reads: CATGKGPSTDTQYF. For the CDR3, the DNA is TGTGCCACCGGAAAGGGGCCTAGCACAGATACGCAGTATTTT.

V is TRBV4-2 and J is TRBJ2-1; D is possibly TRBD1 (6 bases). Germline loops: CDR1 LGHNA, CDR2 YNFKEQ. The CDR3 runs 17 residues. Trimming took off 0 bases at V and 3 bases at J, with 15 bases between the two ends. The CDR3 sequence is CASSQEVQGIIYNEQFF. The CDR3 nucleotides read TGTGCCAGCAGCCAAGAGGTCCAGGGGATTATCTACAATGAGCAGTTCTTC.